This T cell receptor beta chain was sequenced for a study of T cells in Graves' hyperthyroidism and ophthalmopathy (dated by TCRdb to the late 2010s). About the investigation overall: Peripheral blood samples were taken at the time of initial diagnosis, prior to any treatment. TCR V-J signatures able to tell the groups apart were searched for in a discovery cohort of 100 patients, of whom roughly 42 had Graves' ophthalmopathy and 55 to 60 had stable Graves' hyperthyroidism. After sampling, hyperthyroidism patients received methimazole starting at 30 mg daily, and ophthalmopathy patients received high-dose intravenous methylprednisolone. For training and testing, the 100 or so patients in the discovery cohort were randomly divided in a 7:3 ratio. In roughly six Graves' hyperthyroidism patients, the study also compared T-cell repertoires from thyroid tissue with T-cell repertoires from blood. An independent validation cohort of 18 to 20 hyperthyroidism patients and 15 or so patients who later progressed to ophthalmopathy tested prospective prediction of ophthalmopathy. The paper reports TCR Vbeta CDR3 sequencing of over 120 peripheral blood samples: 43 ophthalmopathy, under 85 hyperthyroidism and 17 progressor patients. General findings and caveats noted by the study authors: Sample size was not statistically predetermined, and investigators were not blinded to group allocation. In cross-validation, a model built on a 13 V-J signature told ophthalmopathy apart from stable hyperthyroidism with 85% to 90% sensitivity and 81% to 82% specificity, and in testing the same model reached 80%/75%. Blood samples also contained most of the expanded thyroid clonotypes (frequency above 0.001), which suggests that blood repertoires may reflect thyroid immune responses. In validation, the model predicted progression to ophthalmopathy a median of about 6 months before onset, with about 64% sensitivity and around 76% specificity.

This clonotype has a handful of counts. It has no known antigen specificity. Base qualities are not recorded, but no much larger clone differs from it by a single base. The junction shows trimming of 3 bases on V and 8 bases on J, and the gene matches do not reach 3 bases of it. There are 12 amino acids in the CDR3, from cysteine to phenylalanine inclusive. Only the CDR3 DNA stays, 36 bases, in frame from base 1. The germline V gene (reference sequence) gives CDR1 as DFQATT and CDR2 as SNEGSKA. Stable Graves' hyperthyroidism was defined as the absence of progression to ophthalmopathy over 18 months of follow-up. Hyperthyroidism patients were newly diagnosed, with disease duration under 2 months, and aged 18 to 65 years. Any patient with an uncontrolled infection, another autoimmune disease, pregnancy or lactation was excluded. Diagnoses were based on clinical symptoms, serum thyroxine and TRAb, thyroid ultrasound and orbital computed tomography. Ficoll-Paque density gradient centrifugation was used to isolate PBMCs from under 11 ml of fresh peripheral blood. Trizol reagent was used to extract total RNA, and RNA quality was then checked on an Agilent 2100 Bioanalyzer.

Amplification of TCR beta CDR3 regions was carried out from RNA transcripts. A first-round RT-PCR of the TCR CDR3 used the HTBI primer set with the Qiagen OneStep RT-PCR kit. Libraries were constructed in a second round of multiplex PCR, after which size selection and purification were performed. The libraries were sequenced on an Illumina HiSeq2000 using paired-end 100 bp reads. The original pipeline was this. SOAPnuke was used to process the raw data, with reads discarded if the reads contained adapters or uncalled bases, had a mean Phred below 15, or lacked an exact constant-primer or identifier match. COPE v1.2.5 was used to merge the high-quality paired reads, and each unique nucleotide sequence was defined as a clonotype. MiTCR v1.1 was used to align clonotypes to the IMGT TRBV, TRBD and TRBJ reference segments. Only V-J combinations with frequency above 0.0001, covering about 99% of repertoires, were analysed. A TCS score was defined as the ratio between F50 (clonal expansion) and ExV (chaos), using BLOSUM62-based TCRdist between CDR3 peptides within each V-J. Welch's t-statistics and random forest reduced around 550 V-J features to fewer than 15, which were used in a naive Bayes classifier (R e1071). TCRdb ran its own pipeline on the public reads, namely fastp trimming at Q25 and MiXCR clone calling, and kept in-frame beta chains. CDR3 protein sequences are deduplicated, and each keeps its most common genes and DNA. TCRdb assigned the V and J calls; the authors' analysis was not used. The sample table contains over 150,000 distinct CDR3 sequences; only one count was recorded for about a sixth of them. The ten biggest clones cover approximately 56% of the sample.

The V and J genes are TRBV20-1 and TRBJ2-1, with TRBD2 matching 8 junction bases. Sequences were obtained from blood. This TCR was recovered from a woman between 45 and 65 years old with Graves' hyperthyroidism. In nucleotide form, the sequence is TGCAGTGCTAGGGGACTAGTCTATGAGCAGTTCTTC. Its protein reads: CSARGLVYEQFF.